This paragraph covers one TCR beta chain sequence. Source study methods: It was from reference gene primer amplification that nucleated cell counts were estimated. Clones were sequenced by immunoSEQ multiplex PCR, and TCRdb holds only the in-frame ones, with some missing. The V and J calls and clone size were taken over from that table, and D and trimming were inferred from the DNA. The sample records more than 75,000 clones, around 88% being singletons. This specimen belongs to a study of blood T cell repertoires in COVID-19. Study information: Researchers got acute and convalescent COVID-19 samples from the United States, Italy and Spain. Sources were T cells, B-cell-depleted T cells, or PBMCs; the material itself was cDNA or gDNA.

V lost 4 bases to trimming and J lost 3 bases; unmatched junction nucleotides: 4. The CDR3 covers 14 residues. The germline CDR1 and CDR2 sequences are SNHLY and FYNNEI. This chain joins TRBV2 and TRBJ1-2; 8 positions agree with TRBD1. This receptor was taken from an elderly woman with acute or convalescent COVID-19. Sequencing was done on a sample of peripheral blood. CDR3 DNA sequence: TGTGCCAGCAGTGTAGGACAGGGAGACTATGGCTACACCTTC. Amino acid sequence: CASSVGQGDYGYTF.